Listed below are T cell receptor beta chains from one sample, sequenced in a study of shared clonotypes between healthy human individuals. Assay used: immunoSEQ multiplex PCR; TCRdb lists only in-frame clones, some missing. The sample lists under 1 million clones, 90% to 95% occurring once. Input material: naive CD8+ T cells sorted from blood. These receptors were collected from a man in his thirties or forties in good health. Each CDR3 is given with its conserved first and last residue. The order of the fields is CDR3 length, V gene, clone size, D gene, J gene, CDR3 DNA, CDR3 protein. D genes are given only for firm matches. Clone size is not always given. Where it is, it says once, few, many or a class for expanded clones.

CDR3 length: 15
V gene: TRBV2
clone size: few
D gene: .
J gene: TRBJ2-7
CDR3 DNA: TGTGCCAGCAGTGAAGCAGCGGGACAGCCCTACGAGCAGTACTTC
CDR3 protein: CASSEAAGQPYEQYF

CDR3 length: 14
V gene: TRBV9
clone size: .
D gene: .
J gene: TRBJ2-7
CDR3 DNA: TGTGCCAGCAGCGTAGCCGTTGGAACCTACGAGCAGTACTTC
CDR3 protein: CASSVAVGTYEQYF

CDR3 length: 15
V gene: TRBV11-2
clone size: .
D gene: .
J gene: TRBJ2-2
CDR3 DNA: TGTGCCAGCAGCTCACCGGAACACCTCTCCGGGGAGCTGTTTTTT
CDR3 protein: CASSSPEHLSGELFF

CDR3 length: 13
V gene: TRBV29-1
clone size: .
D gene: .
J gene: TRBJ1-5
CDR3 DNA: TGCAGCGTTTCACCGGGACACAATCAGCCCCAGCATTTT
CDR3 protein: CSVSPGHNQPQHF

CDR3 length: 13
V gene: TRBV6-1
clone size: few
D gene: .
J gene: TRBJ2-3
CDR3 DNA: TGTGCCAGCAGTGAACAGGAGGGCAGGACGCAGTATTTT
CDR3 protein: CASSEQEGRTQYF

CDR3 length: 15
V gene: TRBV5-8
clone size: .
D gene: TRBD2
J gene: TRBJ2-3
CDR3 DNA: TGTGCCAGCACCGGAGCTAGCGGAAGCACAGATACGCAGTATTTT
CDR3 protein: CASTGASGSTDTQYF

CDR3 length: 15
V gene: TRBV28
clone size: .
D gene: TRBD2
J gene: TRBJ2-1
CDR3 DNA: TGTGCCACATCCGCGGGGGGGTCGCCCTACAATGAGCAGTTCTTC
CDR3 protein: CATSAGGSPYNEQFF

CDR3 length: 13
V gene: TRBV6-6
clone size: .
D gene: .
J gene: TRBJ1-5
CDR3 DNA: TGTGCCAGCGAGTCGGCTGGCAATCAGCCCCAGCATTTT
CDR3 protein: CASESAGNQPQHF

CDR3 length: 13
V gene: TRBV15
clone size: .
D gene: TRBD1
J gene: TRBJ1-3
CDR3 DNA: TGTGCCACCAGCAGGGGACAGGGAAACACCATATATTTT
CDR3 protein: CATSRGQGNTIYF

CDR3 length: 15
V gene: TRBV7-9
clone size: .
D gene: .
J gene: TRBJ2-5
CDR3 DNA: TGTGCCAGCACCTCACTCAGCAGGGCCCAAGAGACCCAGTACTTC
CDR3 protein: CASTSLSRAQETQYF

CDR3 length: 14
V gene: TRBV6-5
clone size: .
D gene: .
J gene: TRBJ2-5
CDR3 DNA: TGTGCCAGCAGTAACACAGCGAACCAAGAGACCCAGTACTTC
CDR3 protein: CASSNTANQETQYF

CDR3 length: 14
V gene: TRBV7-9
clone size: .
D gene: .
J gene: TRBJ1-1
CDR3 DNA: TGTGCCAGCAGCCTGACTAGAGGGACCACTGAAGCTTTCTTT
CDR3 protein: CASSLTRGTTEAFF

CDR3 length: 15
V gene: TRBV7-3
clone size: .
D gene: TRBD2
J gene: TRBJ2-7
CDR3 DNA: TGTGCCAGCAGCCATGGACTAGCGGGAGAGAGCGAGCAGTACTTC
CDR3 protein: CASSHGLAGESEQYF

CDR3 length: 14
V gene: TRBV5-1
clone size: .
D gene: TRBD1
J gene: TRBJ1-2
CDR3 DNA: TGCGCCAGCAAAAATCCGGGACAGGGGGTTGGCTACACCTTC
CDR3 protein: CASKNPGQGVGYTF

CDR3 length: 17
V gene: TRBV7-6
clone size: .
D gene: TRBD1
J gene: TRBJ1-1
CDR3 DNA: TGTGCCAGCAGCCACCTTCGAGGCGACAGGGTAGGCACTGAAGCTTTCTTT
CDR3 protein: CASSHLRGDRVGTEAFF

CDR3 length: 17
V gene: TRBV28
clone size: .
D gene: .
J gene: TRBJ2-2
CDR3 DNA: TGTGCCAGCAGTCCTACGTGGAGAACCAGGGACACCGGGGAGCTGTTTTTT
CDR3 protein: CASSPTWRTRDTGELFF

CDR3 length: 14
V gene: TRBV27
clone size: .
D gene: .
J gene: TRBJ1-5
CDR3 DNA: TGTGCCAGCAGCCTTAGTCGGGAGAGCCAGCCCCAGCATTTT
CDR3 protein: CASSLSRESQPQHF

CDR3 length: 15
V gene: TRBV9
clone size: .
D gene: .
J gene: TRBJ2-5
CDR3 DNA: TGTGCCAGCAGCGCCGGGACAAATGAACGAGAGACCCAGTACTTC
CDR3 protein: CASSAGTNERETQYF

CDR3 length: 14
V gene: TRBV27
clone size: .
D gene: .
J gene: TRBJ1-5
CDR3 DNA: TGTGCCAGCAGTTTCCAGGGAAGCAATCAGCCCCAGCATTTT
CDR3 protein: CASSFQGSNQPQHF

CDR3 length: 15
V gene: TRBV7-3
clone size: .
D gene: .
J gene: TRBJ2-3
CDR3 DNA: TGTGCCAGCAGCTTAGAATCGGGGAGAACAGATACGCAGTATTTT
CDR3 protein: CASSLESGRTDTQYF

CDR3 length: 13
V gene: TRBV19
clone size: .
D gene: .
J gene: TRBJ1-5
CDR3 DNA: TGTGCCAGTAGTATAGGGCTGGGACAGCCCCAGCATTTT
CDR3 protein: CASSIGLGQPQHF

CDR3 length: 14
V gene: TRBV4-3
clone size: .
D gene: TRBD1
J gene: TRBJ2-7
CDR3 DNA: TGCGCCAGCAGCCCACGGACAGGGCCCTACGAGCAGTACTTC
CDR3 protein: CASSPRTGPYEQYF

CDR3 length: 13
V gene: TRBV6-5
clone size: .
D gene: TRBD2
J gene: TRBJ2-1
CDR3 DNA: TGTGCCACCGGAGCGGGAGGAAACAATGAGCAGTTCTTC
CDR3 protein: CATGAGGNNEQFF

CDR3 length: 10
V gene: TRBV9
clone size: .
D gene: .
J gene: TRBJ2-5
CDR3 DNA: TGTGCCAGCGGAAGGGGAGCCCAGTACTTC
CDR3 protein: CASGRGAQYF

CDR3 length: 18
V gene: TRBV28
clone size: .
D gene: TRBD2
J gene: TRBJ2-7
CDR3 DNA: TGTGCCAGCAGTTTTCTCTCGCGGGAGGAATTCTATACCTACGAGCAGCACTTC
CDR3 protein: CASSFLSREEFYTYEQHF

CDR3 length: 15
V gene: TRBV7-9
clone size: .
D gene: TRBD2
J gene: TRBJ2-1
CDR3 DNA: TGTGCCAGCAGACTTAGCGGGAGCTCCTACAATGAGCAGTTCTTC
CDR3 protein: CASRLSGSSYNEQFF

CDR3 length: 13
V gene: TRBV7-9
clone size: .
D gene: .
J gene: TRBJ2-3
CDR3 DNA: TGTGCCAGCAGCCTCGAGGGGGCAGATACGCAGTATTTT
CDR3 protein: CASSLEGADTQYF

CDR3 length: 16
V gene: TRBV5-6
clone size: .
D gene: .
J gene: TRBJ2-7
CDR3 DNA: TGTGCCAGCAGCACGATCCAGGGCTTAGCCCCCTACGAGCAGTACTTC
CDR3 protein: CASSTIQGLAPYEQYF

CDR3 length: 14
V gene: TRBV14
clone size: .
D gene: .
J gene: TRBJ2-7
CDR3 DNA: TGTGCCAGCAGCCAAGATCGGGGGTCCTACGAGCAGTACTTC
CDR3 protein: CASSQDRGSYEQYF

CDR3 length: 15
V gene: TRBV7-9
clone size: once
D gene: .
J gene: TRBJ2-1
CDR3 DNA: TGTGCCAGCAGCGCCTGGGGGGACACACACAATGAGCAGTTCTTC
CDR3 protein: CASSAWGDTHNEQFF

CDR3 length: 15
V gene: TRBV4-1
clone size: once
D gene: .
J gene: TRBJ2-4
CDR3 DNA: TGCGCCAGCAGCCAAGGAACGATTGCCAAAAACATTCAGTACTTC
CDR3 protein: CASSQGTIAKNIQYF

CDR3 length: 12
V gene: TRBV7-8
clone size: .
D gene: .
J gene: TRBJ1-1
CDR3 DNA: TGTGCCAGCAGTTACCTGGGCACTGAAGCTTTCTTT
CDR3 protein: CASSYLGTEAFF

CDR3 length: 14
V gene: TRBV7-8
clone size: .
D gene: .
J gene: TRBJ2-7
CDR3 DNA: TGTGCCAGCAGCTTAGTGGGATCGTCATACGAGCAGTACTTC
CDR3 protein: CASSLVGSSYEQYF

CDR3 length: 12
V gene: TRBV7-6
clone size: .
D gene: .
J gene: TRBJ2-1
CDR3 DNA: TGTGCCAGCAGCTTAACCTACAATGAGCAGTTCTTC
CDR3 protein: CASSLTYNEQFF

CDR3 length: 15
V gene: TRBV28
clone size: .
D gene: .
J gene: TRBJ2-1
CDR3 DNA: TGTGCCAGCAGTATTAACAGGGAGTCGTACAATGAGCAGTTCTTC
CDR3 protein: CASSINRESYNEQFF

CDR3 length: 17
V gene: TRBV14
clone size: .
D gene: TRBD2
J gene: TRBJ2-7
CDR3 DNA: TGTGCCAGCAGCCTGGGGACTAGCGGGAGGTTTTCCTACGAGCAGTACTTC
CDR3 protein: CASSLGTSGRFSYEQYF

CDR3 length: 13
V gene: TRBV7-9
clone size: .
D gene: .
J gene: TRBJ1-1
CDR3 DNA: TGTGCCAGCAGCCCGCCTGGTCGGACTGAAGCTTTCTTT
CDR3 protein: CASSPPGRTEAFF

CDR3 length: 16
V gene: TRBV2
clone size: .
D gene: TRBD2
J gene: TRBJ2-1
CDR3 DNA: TGTGCCAGCACCCCGAGCCTAGCGGGACCATACAATGAGCAGTTCTTC
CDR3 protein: CASTPSLAGPYNEQFF

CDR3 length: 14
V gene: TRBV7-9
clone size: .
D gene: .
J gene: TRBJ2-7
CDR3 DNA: TGTGCCAGCAGCTTGGCCAAAACTCCCTACGAGCAGTACTTC
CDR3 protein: CASSLAKTPYEQYF

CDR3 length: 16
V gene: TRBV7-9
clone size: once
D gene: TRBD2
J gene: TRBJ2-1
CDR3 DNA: TGTGCCAGCAGCCTCGCCGGGACTAGCGAGTACAATGAGCAGTTCTTC
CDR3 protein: CASSLAGTSEYNEQFF

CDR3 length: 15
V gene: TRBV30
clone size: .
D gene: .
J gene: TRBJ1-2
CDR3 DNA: TGTGCCTACGACGGGACACCTAAAAGGGACTATGGCTACACCTTC
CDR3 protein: CAYDGTPKRDYGYTF

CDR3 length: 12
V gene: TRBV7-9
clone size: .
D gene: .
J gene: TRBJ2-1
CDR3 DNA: TGTGCCAGCAGCTTATCAGGGAATGAGCAGTTCTTC
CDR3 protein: CASSLSGNEQFF

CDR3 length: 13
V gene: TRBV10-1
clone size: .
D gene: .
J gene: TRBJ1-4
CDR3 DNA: TGCGCCAGCAGACGTGCAACTAATGAAAAACTGTTTTTT
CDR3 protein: CASRRATNEKLFF

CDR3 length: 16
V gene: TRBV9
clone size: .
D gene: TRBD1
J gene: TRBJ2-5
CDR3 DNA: TGTGCCAGCAGCGTAGAGGACAGGGGTCTTTTAGAGACCCAGTACTTC
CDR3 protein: CASSVEDRGLLETQYF

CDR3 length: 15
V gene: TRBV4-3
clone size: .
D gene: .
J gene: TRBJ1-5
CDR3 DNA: TGCGCCAGCAGCCAGGAGGGAGGTTCCAATCAACCCCAGCATTTT
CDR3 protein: CASSQEGGSNQPQHF

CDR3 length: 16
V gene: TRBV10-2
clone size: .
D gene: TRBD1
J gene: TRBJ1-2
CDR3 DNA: TGCGCCAGCAGTGAGTTTAGGGGACAGGGGTACTATGGCTACACCTTC
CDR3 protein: CASSEFRGQGYYGYTF

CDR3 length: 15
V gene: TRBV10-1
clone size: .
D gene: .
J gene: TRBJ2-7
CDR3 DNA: TGCGCCAGCAGTGAGTCGAACGGAGCCACCTACGAGCAGTACTTC
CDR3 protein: CASSESNGATYEQYF

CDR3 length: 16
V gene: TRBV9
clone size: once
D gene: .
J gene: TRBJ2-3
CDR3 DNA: TGTGCCAGCAGCCCAAGGGGGGGACCCTTTGCAGATACGCAGTATTTT
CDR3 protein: CASSPRGGPFADTQYF

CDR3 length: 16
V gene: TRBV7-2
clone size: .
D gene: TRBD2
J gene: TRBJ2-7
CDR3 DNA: TGTGCCAGCAGCTTACCGACTAGCGGGATCTCCTACGAGCAGTACTTC
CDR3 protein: CASSLPTSGISYEQYF

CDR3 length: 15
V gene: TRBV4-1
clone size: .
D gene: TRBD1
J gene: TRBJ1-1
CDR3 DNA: TGCGCCAGCAGCCAGGTCGAGACAGGGATCACTGAAGCTTTCTTT
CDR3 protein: CASSQVETGITEAFF

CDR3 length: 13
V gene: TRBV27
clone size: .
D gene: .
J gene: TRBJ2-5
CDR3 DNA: TGTGCCAGCAGTTTCGAAGCGAGAGAGACCCAGTACTTC
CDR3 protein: CASSFEARETQYF

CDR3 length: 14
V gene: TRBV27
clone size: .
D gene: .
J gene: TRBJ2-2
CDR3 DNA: TGTGCCAGCAGTTTAATCTTGGGTCACGGGGAGCTGTTTTTT
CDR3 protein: CASSLILGHGELFF

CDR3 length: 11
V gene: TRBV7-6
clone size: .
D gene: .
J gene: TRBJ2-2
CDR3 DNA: TGTGCCAGCTTGGGGGTTGGGGAGCTGTTTTTT
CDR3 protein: CASLGVGELFF

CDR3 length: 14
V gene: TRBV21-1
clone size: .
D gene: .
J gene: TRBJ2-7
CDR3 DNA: TGTGCCAGCAGCAATCAAGGAGGCCTCTACGAGCAGTACTTC
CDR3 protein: CASSNQGGLYEQYF

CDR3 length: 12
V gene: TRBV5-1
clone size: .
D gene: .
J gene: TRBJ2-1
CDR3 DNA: TGCGCCAGCAGCTCGGAAGGAAGGGAGCAGTTCTTC
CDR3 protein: CASSSEGREQFF

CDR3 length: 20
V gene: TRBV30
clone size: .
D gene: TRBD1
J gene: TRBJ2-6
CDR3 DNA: TGTGCCTCCACAGAACAGGGGGACGGCTTTGGTATATCTGGGGCCAACGTCCTGACTTTC
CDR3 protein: CASTEQGDGFGISGANVLTF

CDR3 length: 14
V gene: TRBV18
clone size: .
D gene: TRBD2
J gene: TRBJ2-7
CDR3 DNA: TGTGCCAGCTCACCCACTAGCGGAAGCTACGAGCAGTACTTC
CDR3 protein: CASSPTSGSYEQYF